The sequence of this T cell receptor gamma chain was determined in a study of Vδ1+ human thymocytes. Turning to this clone: Its specificity is unknown.

RNA was extracted from the cells and then reverse transcribed. The CDR3 regions were amplified by multiplex PCR from V-gene primers to a constant-region primer. TCRdb reapplied CATT to the multiplex PCR reads. The sample lists some 9,000 gamma-chain clones, around three fifths occurring once. The sorted cells were CD3+ Vdelta1+ Vdelta2- thymocytes from alphabeta-depleted thymus. The CDR3 consists of 12 residues. Per the germline V gene, CDR1 is GITISATS and CDR2 is ISYDGTV (reference sequence). With V trimmed by 6 bases and J by 11 bases, 9 bases remained unmatched. The study, taken as a whole, reports: Thymic delta-chain repertoires held around 20% Vdelta2 sequences and few Vdelta3, despite high sort purity. Bulk repertoire data may be misinterpreted because of unexpected Vdelta2 sequences. Highly polyclonal TRG and TRD repertoires with Gaussian CDR3 length distributions appeared in thymus.

The sample consisted of Vdelta1+ gamma-delta thymocytes from the thymus. The subset was: FACS-sorted CD3+ TCRalphabeta- TCRVdelta1+ TCRVdelta2- thymocytes. This clonotype was sampled from a girl younger than two who had congenital heart surgery. This sequence joins TRGV9 and TRGJP2. Assignment of the J gene here rests on matching the DNA to germline, because TCRdb gives none. The CDR3 DNA reads TGTGCCTTGTGGACACTAGGATGGATCAAGACGTTT. Translation gives CALWTLGWIKTF.